The 9 T cell receptor beta chains presented below share a single source sample, sequenced in a study of cytomegalovirus exposure and HLA in healthy donors. It was with 60 Vbeta and 13 Jbeta primers that the PCR ran. The table came from immunoSEQ multiplex PCR; TCRdb's copy has only in-frame clones and leaves some out. The table includes about 55,000 clones, roughly 82% detected once. Input material: PBMCs. The receptors come from a man aged 25-40 years in good health and CMV-seronegative.

This chain connects TRBV15 to TRBJ2-1, with TRBD2 matching 8 bases. Germline values: CDR1 LNHNV, CDR2 YYDKDF (reference sequence). CDR3 length equals 14 residues. The junction had 9 bases not matched to a gene; V was cut back by 4 bases and J by 10 bases. CDR3 residues: CATSTRSGGDEQFF. The CDR3, as DNA: TGTGCCACCAGCACCAGGTCGGGAGGGGACGAGCAGTTCTTC.

This clone has only a few counts. The rearrangement uses TRBV27 and TRBJ2-3, with D unresolved. V was shortened by 6 bases and J by 6 bases, with 10 bases between the two germline ends. This CDR3 comprises 12 residues. The V gene's germline CDR1 is MNHEY and CDR2 SMNVEV (reference sequence). The CDR3 sequence is CASSAFEDTQYF. The CDR3 nucleotides are TGTGCCAGCAGCGCCTTCGAGGATACGCAGTATTTT.

The CDR3 nucleotides read TGTGCCAGCAGTCTCGACTATACGGGCGCAGATACGCAGTATTTT. As protein: CASSLDYTGADTQYF. The chain combines TRBV27 with TRBJ2-3, with D possibly TRBD2 on 5 matching bases. Germline values: CDR1 MNHEY, CDR2 SMNVEV (reference sequence). This CDR3 spans 15 amino acids. Trimming removed 5 bases from V and 4 bases from J, with 16 bases in between.

A few counts support this clone. The rearrangement uses TRBV6-5 and TRBJ2-7; 9 nucleotides match TRBD1. V shed 6 bases, J shed 3 bases, and the junction held 9 bases outside the gene matches. This CDR3 comprises 15 residues. Looked up from germline, CDR1 is MNHEY and CDR2 is SVGAGI. The CDR3 sequence: CASSRGTGSYYEQYF. CDR3 nucleotides: TGTGCCAGCAGCCGCGGGACAGGGAGCTACTACGAGCAGTACTTC.

The CDR3 coding sequence is TGCGCCAGCAGCCCCCCCAGGGGGCAAGGCTACACCTTC. Residues: CASSPPRGQGYTF. V gene TRBV4-1 combines with J gene TRBJ1-2; the match to TRBD1 covers 8 bases. The CDR3 covers 13 residues. Germline CDR1 MGHRA, CDR2 YSYEKL. V shed 4 bases, J shed 8 bases, and the junction held 6 bases outside the gene matches.

V is TRBV5-1 and J is TRBJ1-3; D not resolved. Germline loops: CDR1 SGHRS, CDR2 YFSETQ. Deletions cut 2 bases from V and 0 bases from J, with 6 bases between. The length of the CDR3 is 14 residues. CDR3 residues: CASSFGSSGNTIYF. The CDR3 coding sequence is TGCGCCAGCAGCTTTGGCAGCTCTGGAAACACCATATATTTT.

This chain joins TRBV5-1 and TRBJ1-5; D might be TRBD1 (6 bases). Per germline, CDR1 SGHRS and CDR2 YFSETQ. This CDR3 spans 14 amino acids. V lost 5 bases and J 4 bases, leaving 13 bases between the germline ends. Here the CDR3 reads CASSPGTSNQPQHF. In nucleotides, the CDR3 is TGCGCCAGCAGTCCCGGGACAAGTAATCAGCCCCAGCATTTT.

This chain connects TRBV7-8 to TRBJ2-7, with TRBD2 matching over 10 bases. Germline V gene data show CDR1 as SGHVS and CDR2 as FQNEAQ. Trimming removed 3 bases from V and 5 bases from J; junction bases left unmatched: 7. There are 15 residues in the CDR3. The CDR3 region has the DNA TGTGCCAGCAGCTTGGGGCTAGCGGGGGTGAACGAGCAGTACTTC. Translating it yields CASSLGLAGVNEQYF.

V is TRBV28 and J is TRBJ1-1, with 9 nucleotides matching TRBD1. This CDR3 is built from 16 residues. The V segment lost 5 bases and the J segment 0 bases; nucleotides outside the gene matches: 7. Germline V gives CDR1 MDHEN, CDR2 SYDVKM. In nucleotides, the CDR3 is TGTGCCAGCAGTCCGACAGGGGGGCCAATGAACACTGAAGCTTTCTTT. Translated: CASSPTGGPMNTEAFF.